The 22 T cell receptor beta chains below come from one sample, sequenced in a study of breast tumors, draining lymph nodes, adjacent tissues. TCRdb fed the multiplex PCR reads into MiXCR, producing one record per CDR3 protein. The sample shows some 53,000 distinct CDR3 sequences, over 40% of them seen only once. Sequencing was performed on breast tumor tissue. These receptor sequences come from a female donor with breast cancer. Some clones in this sample may be carry-over from other donors' samples.

This clonotype occurred many times. The chain has TRBV11-2 and TRBJ2-2, with a weak D call TRBD2 (5 bases). The V end was cut by 5 bases, the J end by 0 bases, with 22 bases between. CDR3 size: 19 residues. In germline, CDR1 is SGHAT, CDR2 FQNNGV. The CDR3 protein is CASSLLLVYQTSNTGELFF. In DNA, the CDR3 is TGTGCCAGCAGCCTTTTACTAGTTTATCAAACCTCGAACACCGGGGAGCTGTTTTTT.

This clonotype occurred many times. The rearrangement links TRBV9 to TRBJ2-3; TRBD2 matches at 10 bases. CDR1 is SGDLS and CDR2 is YYNGEE in the germline V gene. This CDR3 has 15 amino acids. V lost 3 bases and J lost 1; bases outside the gene matches: 2. The CDR3 here is CASSGGTSGTDTQYF. CDR3 nucleotides: TGTGCCAGCAGCGGTGGGACTAGCGGCACAGATACGCAGTATTTT. The variable domain in full, completed from reference TRBV9 and TRBJ2-3, reads DSGVTQTPKHLITATGQRVTLRCSPRSGDLSVYWYQQSLDQGLQFLIQYYNGEERAKGNILERFSAQQFPDLHSELNLSSLELGDSALYFCASSGGTSGTDTQYFGPGTRLTVL.

This clonotype was seen at least ten times. V usage is TRBV6-1 and J usage is TRBJ1-3, with 7 nucleotides matching TRBD1. The length of the CDR3 is 14 residues. Germline V CDR1 and CDR2: MNHNS, SASEGT. Unmatched junction bases numbered 4, after V lost 6 bases and J lost 2 bases. CDR3 sequence: CASSRDSPGNTIYF. CDR3 DNA: TGTGCCAGCAGCCGGGACAGCCCTGGAAACACCATATATTTT.

This clonotype was seen at least ten times. This chain uses TRBV9 with TRBJ2-5, with D possibly TRBD1 on 5 matching bases. The CDR3 is 13 residues long. CDR1 and CDR2 (germline): SGDLS, YYNGEE. V was cut by 4 bases and J by 7 bases, with 14 bases left in between. CDR3 protein: CASSPQGGWTQYF. CDR3 in DNA: TGTGCCAGCAGCCCCCAGGGCGGATGGACCCAGTACTTC.

As regards this clonotype: No DNA is shown, since the ends of the CDR3 on it are uncertain; the CDR3 is the one TCRdb lists. The chain carries TRBV7-2 and TRBJ2-5; no DNA check was done on the table's D call, TRBD1. With termini counted, the CDR3 has 19 amino acids. Germline V CDR1 and CDR2: SGHTA, FQGNSA. The CDR3 loop is CASSFYICSARIEGETQYF.

This clonotype has a handful of counts. A much larger clonotype is one base distant, so this may be a read error. This chain uses TRBV6-5 with TRBJ2-7; 8 bases map to TRBD2. With 6 bases clipped from V and 5 bases from J, the junction kept 15 bases outside the gene matches. The CDR3 runs 16 residues. From germline, CDR1 is MNHEY and CDR2 SVGAGI. The CDR3 region is CASRRYLAGGFHEQYF. The CDR3 coding sequence is TGTGCCAGCAGGCGCTATTTGGCGGGGGGTTTTCACGAGCAGTACTTC.

There are many counts of this clonotype. Its ends do not fully match the called genes, so a read error is possible. CDR3: CATSEGLDWGWHF. The CDR3, as DNA: TGTGCCACCAGTGAGGGACTAGATTGGGGTTGGCACTTC. This sequence joins TRBV24-1 and TRBJ2-5; 8 bases are shared with TRBD2. The CDR3 is 13 amino acids. Germline V gives CDR1 KGHDR, CDR2 SFDVKD.

This clonotype was detected many times. The chain couples TRBV7-2 to TRBJ2-2; 11 bases map to TRBD2. CDR1 SGHTA and CDR2 FQGNSA come from the germline V gene. The CDR3 sequence is 15 residues long. V lost 5 bases to trimming and J lost 5 bases; unmatched junction nucleotides: 4. CDR3 sequence reads: CASSETSGVTGELFF. The CDR3 DNA sequence: TGTGCCAGCAGCGAGACTAGCGGGGTTACCGGGGAGCTGTTTTTT.

This clonotype has a count of ten or more. Here the CDR3 DNA reads TGTGCCAGCAGCTTAGCGATAGGAAGGGAAAACATTCAGTACTTC. This translates into CASSLAIGRENIQYF. The gene calls are TRBV7-2 and TRBJ2-4; no clear D. The length of the CDR3 is 15 residues. Germline CDR1 reads SGHTA; CDR2 reads FQGNSA. The V end was cut by 0 bases, the J end by 5 bases, with 11 bases between.

The V call is TRBV3-1, the J call TRBJ2-1, with 10 bases identical to TRBD2. The V and J ends lost 3 bases and 5 bases, in that order; junction bases with no gene match: 13. The length of the CDR3 is 18 residues. CDR1 and CDR2 from the germline V gene are LGHDT and YNNKEL (reference sequence). CDR3 coding DNA: TGTGCCAGCAGCCAGAGGCGGAGACTAGCGGGTATCAACAATGAGCAGTTCTTC. This gives the protein CASSQRRRLAGINNEQFF.

This clonotype was seen at least ten times. The V gene is TRBV7-7, the J gene TRBJ2-3; 12 bases line up with TRBD2. The CDR3 length is 16 residues. Germline-derived CDR1 and CDR2 are SSHAT and FNYEAQ (reference sequence). V lost 4 bases and J lost 2; bases outside the gene matches: 4. The CDR3 sequence is CASSSGLAGNTDTQYF. CDR3 coding DNA: TGTGCCAGCAGCTCCGGACTAGCGGGAAACACAGATACGCAGTATTTT.

About this clonotype itself: It may be a read error: a sequence one base away is much more abundant. CDR3 in DNA: TGTGCCAGCGGTTACAGGGACAACTACGAGCAGTACTTC. Protein product: CASGYRDNYEQYF. The rearrangement links TRBV6-2 or TRBV6-3 to TRBJ2-7; D is perhaps TRBD1 (6 bases). This CDR3 is 13 amino acids long. Germline CDR1 and CDR2: MNHEY and SVGEGT.

This clonotype was counted at least ten times. The chain has TRBV7-8 and TRBJ2-7; the D gene is possibly TRBD2 (6 bases). Trimming removed 5 bases at V and 0 bases at J, with 11 bases between. The germline V gene has CDR1 SGHVS and CDR2 FQNEAQ. CDR3 length: 14 amino acids. CDR3 in amino acids: CASSLRDSSYEQYF. CDR3 nucleotide sequence: TGTGCCAGCAGCCTCCGGGACTCCTCCTACGAGCAGTACTTC.

Details on this clonotype: The CDR3 does not end in the conserved phenylalanine or tryptophan, so this is likely a read error. The DNA is left out, because the CDR3 cannot be placed on it with certainty; the CDR3 is given as TCRdb lists it. The J gene is TRBJ1-6, the V gene TRBV14. The germline V gene has CDR1 SGHDN and CDR2 FVKESK. A total of 14 residues make up the CDR3, ends included. The CDR3 sequence: CASSQGRLNSPLPS.

This clonotype has ten or more counts. The rearrangement uses TRBV30 and TRBJ1-5; perhaps TRBD1 as D (5 bases). CDR3 length: 13 amino acids. The V gene lost 1 base and the J gene lost 1 base, with 5 bases spanning the gap. Germline V lookup: CDR1 GTSNPN, CDR2 SVGIG (reference sequence). The CDR3 reads CAWSGQSNQPQHF. Written as DNA, the CDR3 is TGTGCCTGGAGTGGACAGAGCAATCAGCCCCAGCATTTT.

The chain links TRBV5-6 to TRBJ1-3, with TRBD1 as a possible D gene (5 bases). The CDR3 is made up of 16 amino acids. V was trimmed by 1 base and J by 2 bases, leaving 13 bases between them. Germline CDR1 reads SGHDT; CDR2 reads YYEEEE. This chain's CDR3 is CASSLYRTMPGNTIYF. CDR3 DNA: TGTGCCAGCAGCTTGTATAGGACAATGCCTGGAAACACCATATATTTT.

The chain is built from TRBV10-3 and TRBJ2-1, with 8 positions matching TRBD2. This CDR3 spans 15 amino acids. V shed 2 bases and J 7 bases; nucleotides not matched to a gene: 7. Germline loops: CDR1 ENHRY, CDR2 SYGVKD. The CDR3 region is CAISEAAGVGNEQFF. Written as DNA, the CDR3 is TGTGCCATCAGTGAGGCAGCGGGAGTCGGGAATGAGCAGTTCTTC.

This clonotype was counted many times. This chain links TRBV30 with TRBJ2-5; maybe TRBD1 (7 bases). The germline V gene encodes CDR1 GTSNPN and CDR2 SVGIG (reference sequence). CDR3 length: 13 amino acids. Trimming took 5 bases from V and 5 from J, leaving 15 bases between them. The CDR3 sequence: CAWVGGGAETQYF. CDR3 DNA: TGTGCCTGGGTAGGAGGGGGCGCCGAGACCCAGTACTTC.

At least ten counts were recorded for this clonotype. CDR3 protein: CSAISSGDSTDTQYF. CDR3 DNA: TGCAGTGCCATTTCTAGCGGTGATAGCACAGATACGCAGTATTTT. This chain links TRBV20-1 with TRBJ2-3, with 7 bases matching TRBD2. CDR1 and CDR2 from the germline V gene are DFQATT and SNEGSKA (reference sequence). This CDR3 has 15 residues. V dropped 6 bases and J dropped 0; count of bases not matched to a gene: 9.

A remark on this clonotype: The junction does not match germline at one end; this may be a read error. The chain couples TRBV9 to TRBJ1-3; a possible D gene is TRBD1 (6 bases). This CDR3 has 15 amino acids. Germline CDR1 SGDLS, CDR2 YYNGEE. CDR3 sequence reads: CASSVKGVAGNTMYF. The CDR3 DNA is TGTGCCAGCAGCGTCAAGGGGGTTGCTGGAAACACCATGTATTTT.

This clonotype was counted only a few times. The chain has TRBV2 and TRBJ1-6, with 8 bases aligning to TRBD1. This CDR3 is built from 15 residues. The trim removed 1 base at V and 9 bases at J, leaving 5 bases unmatched. Germline V gives CDR1 SNHLY, CDR2 FYNNEI. The DNA for the CDR3 is TGTGCCAGCAGTGAAGACAGGGGGTTAGGTTCACCCCTCCACTTT. Protein: CASSEDRGLGSPLHF.

Worth noting for this clonotype: One junction end disagrees with the germline gene, perhaps due to a read error. V is TRBV7-2 and J is TRBJ2-6; D is possibly TRBD1 (5 bases). Germline V gene sequence: CDR1 SGHTA, CDR2 FQGNSA. The CDR3 has 14 residues. The CDR3 is CACSQGTRANVLTF. The CDR3 region has the DNA TGTGCCTGCAGCCAGGGAACTAGGGCCAACGTCCTGACTTTC.